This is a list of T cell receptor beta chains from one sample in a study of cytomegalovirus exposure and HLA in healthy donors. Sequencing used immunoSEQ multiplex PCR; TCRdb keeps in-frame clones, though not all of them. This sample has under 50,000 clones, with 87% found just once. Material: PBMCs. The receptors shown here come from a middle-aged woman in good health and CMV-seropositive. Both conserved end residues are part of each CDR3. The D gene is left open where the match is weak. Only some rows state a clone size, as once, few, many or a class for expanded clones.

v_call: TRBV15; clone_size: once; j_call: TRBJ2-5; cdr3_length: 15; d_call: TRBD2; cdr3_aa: CATGRTREGRETQYF; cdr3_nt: TGTGCCACCGGAAGAACAAGGGAGGGACGGGAGACCCAGTACTTC
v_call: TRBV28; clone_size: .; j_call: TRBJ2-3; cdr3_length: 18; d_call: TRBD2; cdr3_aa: CASTSGTSGRPSTDTQYF; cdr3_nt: TGTGCCAGCACCTCGGGGACTAGCGGGAGACCTAGCACAGATACGCAGTATTTT
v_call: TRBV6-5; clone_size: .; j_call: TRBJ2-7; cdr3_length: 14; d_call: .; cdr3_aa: CASQSQDSFSEQYF; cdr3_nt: TGTGCCAGCCAATCACAGGACAGTTTTTCCGAGCAGTACTTC
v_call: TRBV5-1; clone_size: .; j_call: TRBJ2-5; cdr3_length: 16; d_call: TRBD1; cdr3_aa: CASSHAGQGRGETQYF; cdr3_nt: TGCGCCAGCAGCCATGCCGGACAGGGGAGAGGGGAGACCCAGTACTTC
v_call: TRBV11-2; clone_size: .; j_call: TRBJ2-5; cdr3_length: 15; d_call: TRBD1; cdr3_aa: CASSLGDRDQETQYF; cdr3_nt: TGTGCCAGCAGCTTAGGGGACAGGGACCAAGAGACCCAGTACTTC
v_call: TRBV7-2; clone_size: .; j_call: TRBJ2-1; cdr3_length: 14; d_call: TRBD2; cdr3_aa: CASSLYRGGNEQFF; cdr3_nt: TGTGCCAGCAGCCTATATCGGGGGGGCAATGAGCAGTTCTTC
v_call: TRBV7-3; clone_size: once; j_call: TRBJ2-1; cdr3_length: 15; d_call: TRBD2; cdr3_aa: CASSLKRTGGGEQFF; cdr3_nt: TGTGCCAGCAGCTTAAAAAGGACGGGAGGGGGTGAGCAGTTCTTC
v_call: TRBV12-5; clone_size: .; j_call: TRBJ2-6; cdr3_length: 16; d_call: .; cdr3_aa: CASGSFRGSGANVLTF; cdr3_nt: TGTGCTAGTGGCTCTTTCAGAGGAAGTGGGGCCAACGTCCTGACTTTC
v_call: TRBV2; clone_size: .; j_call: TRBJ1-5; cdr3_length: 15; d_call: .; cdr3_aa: CASSEKGFGNQPQHF; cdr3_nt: TGTGCCAGCAGTGAAAAGGGGTTCGGCAATCAGCCCCAGCATTTT
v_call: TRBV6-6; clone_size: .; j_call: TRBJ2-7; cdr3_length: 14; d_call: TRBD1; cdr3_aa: CASTPPGQVYEQYF; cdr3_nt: TGTGCCAGCACCCCACCCGGACAGGTATACGAGCAGTACTTC
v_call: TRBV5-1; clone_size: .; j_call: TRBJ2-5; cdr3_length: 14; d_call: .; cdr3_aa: CASSLGPDQETQYF; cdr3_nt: TGCGCCAGCAGCTTGGGGCCAGACCAAGAGACCCAGTACTTC
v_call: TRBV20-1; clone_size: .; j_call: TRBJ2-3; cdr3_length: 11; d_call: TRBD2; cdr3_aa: CSASERGTQYF; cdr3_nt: TGCAGTGCTAGCGAGCGGGGGACGCAGTATTTT
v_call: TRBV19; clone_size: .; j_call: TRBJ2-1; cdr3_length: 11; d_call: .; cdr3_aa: CASTVAGEQFF; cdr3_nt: TGTGCCAGTACGGTCGCTGGTGAGCAGTTCTTC
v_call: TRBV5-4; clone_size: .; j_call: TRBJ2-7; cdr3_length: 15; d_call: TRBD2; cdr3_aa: CASSKPGLGAYEQYF; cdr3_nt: TGTGCCAGCAGCAAACCGGGACTAGGTGCCTACGAGCAGTACTTC
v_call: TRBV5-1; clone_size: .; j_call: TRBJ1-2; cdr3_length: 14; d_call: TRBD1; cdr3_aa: CASSWTGFDFGYTF; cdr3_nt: TGCGCCAGCAGCTGGACAGGCTTCGACTTTGGCTACACCTTC
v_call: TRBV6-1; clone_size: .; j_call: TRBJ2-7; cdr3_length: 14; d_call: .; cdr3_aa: CASSAGTPSYEQYF; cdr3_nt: TGTGCCAGCAGCGCCGGGACACCCTCCTACGAGCAGTACTTC
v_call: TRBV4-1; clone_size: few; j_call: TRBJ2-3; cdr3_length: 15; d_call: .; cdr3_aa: CASSQVQLAADTQYF; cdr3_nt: TGCGCCAGCAGCCAAGTTCAGCTAGCTGCAGATACGCAGTATTTT
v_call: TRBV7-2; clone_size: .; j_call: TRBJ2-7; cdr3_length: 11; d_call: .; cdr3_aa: CASRELSEQYF; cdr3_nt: TGTGCCAGCAGAGAACTGAGCGAGCAGTACTTC
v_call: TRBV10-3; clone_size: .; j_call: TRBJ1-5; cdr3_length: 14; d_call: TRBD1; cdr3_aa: CAISGQGTNQPQHF; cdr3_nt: TGTGCCATCAGCGGACAGGGGACTAATCAGCCCCAGCATTTT
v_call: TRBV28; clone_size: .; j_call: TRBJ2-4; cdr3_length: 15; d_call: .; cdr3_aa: CASRPFILDKNIQYF; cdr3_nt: TGTGCCAGCAGGCCCTTTATACTTGACAAAAACATTCAGTACTTC
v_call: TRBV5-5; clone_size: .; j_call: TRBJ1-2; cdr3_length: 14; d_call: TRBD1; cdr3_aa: CASREQGSNYGYTF; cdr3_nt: TGTGCCAGCAGGGAACAGGGGTCTAACTATGGCTACACCTTC
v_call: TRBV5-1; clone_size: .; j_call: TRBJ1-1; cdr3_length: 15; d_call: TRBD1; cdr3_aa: CASSYGQGMNTEAFF; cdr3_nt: TGCGCCAGCAGCTACGGACAGGGCATGAACACTGAAGCTTTCTTT
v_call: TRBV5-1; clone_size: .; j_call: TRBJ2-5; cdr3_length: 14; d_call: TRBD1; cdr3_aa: CASSHRGPQETQYF; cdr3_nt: TGCGCCAGCAGCCACAGGGGACCACAAGAGACCCAGTACTTC
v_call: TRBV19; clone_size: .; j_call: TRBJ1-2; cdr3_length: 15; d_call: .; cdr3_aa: CASSLGREGNYGYTF; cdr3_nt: TGTGCCAGTAGTCTGGGCAGGGAAGGGAACTATGGCTACACCTTC
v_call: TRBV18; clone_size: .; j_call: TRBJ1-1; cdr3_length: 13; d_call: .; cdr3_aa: CASSPPRQTEAFF; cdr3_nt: TGTGCCAGCTCACCACCGCGGCAGACTGAAGCTTTCTTT
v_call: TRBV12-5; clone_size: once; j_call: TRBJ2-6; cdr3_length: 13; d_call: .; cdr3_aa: CASGFTGANVLTF; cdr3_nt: TGTGCTAGTGGCTTCACAGGGGCCAACGTCCTGACTTTC
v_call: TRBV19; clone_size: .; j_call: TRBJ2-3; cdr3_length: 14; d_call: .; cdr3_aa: CASSFQSSADTQYF; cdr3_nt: TGTGCCAGTAGTTTCCAGTCTAGCGCAGATACGCAGTATTTT
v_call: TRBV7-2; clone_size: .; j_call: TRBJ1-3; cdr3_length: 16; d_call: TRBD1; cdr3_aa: CASSPGQGAIGNTIYF; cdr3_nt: TGTGCCAGCAGCCCGGGACAGGGGGCGATTGGAAACACCATATATTTT
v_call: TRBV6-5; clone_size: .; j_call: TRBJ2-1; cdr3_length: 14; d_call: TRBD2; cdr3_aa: CASSYQRGYNEQFF; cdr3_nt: TGTGCCAGCAGTTACCAGCGGGGCTACAATGAGCAGTTCTTC
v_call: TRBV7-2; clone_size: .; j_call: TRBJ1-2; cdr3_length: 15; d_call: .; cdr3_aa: CASRQSHGSGYGYTF; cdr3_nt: TGTGCCAGCAGACAAAGTCATGGTTCGGGCTATGGCTACACCTTC
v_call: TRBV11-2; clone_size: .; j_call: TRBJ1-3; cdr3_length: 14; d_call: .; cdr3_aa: CASSPTTGGNTIYF; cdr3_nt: TGTGCCAGCAGCCCCACCACCGGGGGTAACACCATATATTTT
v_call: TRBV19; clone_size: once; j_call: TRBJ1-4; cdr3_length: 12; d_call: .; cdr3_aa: CASSGLDEKLFF; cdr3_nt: TGTGCCAGTTCCGGGTTAGATGAAAAACTGTTTTTT
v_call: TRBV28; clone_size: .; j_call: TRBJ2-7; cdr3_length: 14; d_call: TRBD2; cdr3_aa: CASSQAGVGYEQYF; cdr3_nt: TGTGCCAGCAGCCAAGCGGGAGTGGGCTACGAGCAGTACTTC